These T cell receptor beta chains were read from a single sample in a study of blood T cell repertoires in COVID-19. The data were produced by immunoSEQ multiplex PCR, yet TCRdb's version contains in-frame clones alone and is incomplete. The table lists 200,000 to 250,000 clones, around 85% of them singletons. The sequenced material came from peripheral blood. The receptors come from a man aged 60 to 75 with acute or convalescent COVID-19. Both conserved end residues are part of each CDR3. D genes are given only for firm matches. Where a row states a size, it is once, few, many or the class of an expanded clone; other rows omit it.

d_gene,j_gene,v_gene,abundance,CDR3nt,CDR3aa
TRBD1,TRBJ1-2,TRBV9,.,TGTGCCAGCGATAGACAGGGTGACTATGGCTACACCTTC,CASDRQGDYGYTF
.,TRBJ1-5,TRBV7-8,.,TGTGCCAGCAGCTTAGAAACGAGGACAGAACGCAATCAGCCCCAGCATTTT,CASSLETRTERNQPQHF
TRBD2,TRBJ2-1,TRBV5-4,.,TGTGCCAGCGCCGGGACTAGCGCCCACAATGAGCAGTTCTTC,CASAGTSAHNEQFF
TRBD1,TRBJ2-2,TRBV7-3,.,TGTGCCAGCAGCCAGGGGGATTTCGGGGAGCTGTTTTTT,CASSQGDFGELFF
TRBD2,TRBJ2-1,TRBV7-2,.,TGTGCCAGCAGCCTCCGAAGCGGGAGCGGGGTCAATGAGCAGTTCTTC,CASSLRSGSGVNEQFF
.,TRBJ2-7,TRBV28,.,TGTGCCAGCAGTAAATTCCCTATCCCCGAGCAGTACTTC,CASSKFPIPEQYF
TRBD1,TRBJ1-5,TRBV30,.,TGTGCCTGGAGTATGGGACAGGGGTGGCAGCCCCAGCATTTT,CAWSMGQGWQPQHF
.,TRBJ2-7,TRBV9,once,TGTGCCAGCAGCCCAACCGACGGGGGTCTATTGGGCGAGCAGTACTTC,CASSPTDGGLLGEQYF
.,TRBJ1-4,TRBV6-5,.,TGTGCCAGCACTCGGGGGGCGTATGAAAAACTGTTTTTT,CASTRGAYEKLFF
.,TRBJ2-3,TRBV19,.,TGTGCCAGTAGTATTTCCAGTTCTGATACGCAGTATTTT,CASSISSSDTQYF
TRBD2,TRBJ2-7,TRBV25-1,once,TGTGCCAGCAGTGAATATCGGGCGGGAGGCATCCACGAGCAGTACTTC,CASSEYRAGGIHEQYF
.,TRBJ1-1,TRBV28,.,TGTGCCAGCAGTTTATACTTACGATTTGGGCCGACGGACACTGAAGCTTTCTTT,CASSLYLRFGPTDTEAFF
TRBD1,TRBJ2-7,TRBV30,.,TGTGCCTGTAACAGGGGCATGGGAACCTTTGAGCAGTACTTC,CACNRGMGTFEQYF
TRBD1,TRBJ1-2,TRBV29-1,.,TGCAGCGTTGAAAGGGGGACAGGGGGAATGAATGGCTACACCTTC,CSVERGTGGMNGYTF
TRBD2,TRBJ2-5,TRBV4-3,.,TGCGCCAGCAGCCAAGAAGTTGGCGGGAGGCGCGAGACCCAGTACTTC,CASSQEVGGRRETQYF
TRBD1,TRBJ1-2,TRBV5-8,.,TGTGCCAGCAGCTTAGGGACAGGGCCCCAAGGCGTCTATGGCTACACCTTC,CASSLGTGPQGVYGYTF
TRBD2,TRBJ2-7,TRBV5-4,once,TGTGCCAGCAGCTTGGCCCGCGGGGGGAACGAGCAGTACTTC,CASSLARGGNEQYF
.,TRBJ1-1,TRBV5-6,.,TGTGCCAGCAGCTTGTCGGGGGGCACTGAAGCTTTCTTT,CASSLSGGTEAFF
.,TRBJ2-5,TRBV5-1,once,TGCGCCAGCAGCTTGGACTCGCAAGAGACCCAGTACTTC,CASSLDSQETQYF
.,TRBJ1-1,TRBV6-5,.,TGTGCCAGCACTCAGGGGACTGAAGCTTTCTTT,CASTQGTEAFF
.,TRBJ1-6,TRBV29-1,.,TGCAGCGTACGCGTGGGGGGGAATTCACCCCTCCACTTT,CSVRVGGNSPLHF
.,TRBJ1-2,TRBV5-1,.,TGCGCCAGCACCCGGGGGGCCGCCGACTATGGCTACACCTTC,CASTRGAADYGYTF
TRBD2,TRBJ2-3,TRBV27,.,TGTGCCAGCAGTCTGGGACTAGTTGAGTTAAATACGCAGTATTTT,CASSLGLVELNTQYF
TRBD2,TRBJ2-1,TRBV7-9,.,TGTGCCAGCAGCCCTAGGACTAGCGGGGATTACAATGAGCAGTTCTTC,CASSPRTSGDYNEQFF
.,TRBJ2-3,TRBV11-3,.,TGTGCCAGCAGCCCCCATACAGATACGCAGTATTTT,CASSPHTDTQYF
TRBD2,TRBJ2-1,TRBV27,once,TGTGCCAGCAGTGGGGGGGGGTTAAACAATGAGCAGTTCTTC,CASSGGGLNNEQFF
.,TRBJ2-6,TRBV3-1/TRBV3-2,.,TGTGCCAGCAGCCCCGAACTACGCCCCTCTGGGGCCAACGTCCTGACTTTC,CASSPELRPSGANVLTF
.,TRBJ1-3,TRBV4-2,once,TGTGCCAGCAGCCAAGTTAGAGACACCATATATTTT,CASSQVRDTIYF
TRBD2,TRBJ2-5,TRBV28,.,TGTGCCAGCACCTTGGGGACTAGCGGGAGGCCTTGGGGGGAGACCCAGTACTTC,CASTLGTSGRPWGETQYF
TRBD1,TRBJ2-7,TRBV10-2,once,TGCGCCACCCAACTAGGGACAGTTTCCTACGAGCAGTACTTC,CATQLGTVSYEQYF
TRBD1,TRBJ1-4,TRBV2,.,TGTGCCAGCCGTGTAAGGCCAGGGGGTGAAAAACTGTTTTTT,CASRVRPGGEKLFF
TRBD2,TRBJ2-3,TRBV20-1,.,TGCAGTGCTAGTTCTCTCGGGGCGGGAGGAAACACAGATACGCAGTATTTT,CSASSLGAGGNTDTQYF
TRBD2,TRBJ2-5,TRBV7-2,.,TGTGCCAGCAGCTTTCGGGGGCTAGCGGGACAAGAGACCCAGTACTTC,CASSFRGLAGQETQYF
.,TRBJ1-2,TRBV3-1/TRBV3-2,.,TGTGCCAGCAGCCAAGTTGCGCCGTATGGCTACACCTTC,CASSQVAPYGYTF
TRBD2,TRBJ2-1,TRBV15,.,TGTGCCACCAGCAGAGCTCAAGCCGGGAGGAATGAGCAGTTCTTC,CATSRAQAGRNEQFF
.,TRBJ1-2,TRBV28,.,TGTGCCAGCACCGCCGGGGGGCGCCTCTATGGCTACACCTTC,CASTAGGRLYGYTF